The rows below give T cell receptor beta chains drawn from one sample of a study of blood T cell repertoires in COVID-19. Some clones are missing from TCRdb's copy, which holds only in-frame ones; the method was immunoSEQ multiplex PCR. The sample consists of 150,000 to 200,000 clones, around 92% of them appearing once. Sequencing input: peripheral blood. These receptors came from a man aged 25-45 years with COVID-19, enrolled during active disease. CDR3s leave out the opening cysteine and the closing phenylalanine or tryptophan. The order of the fields is V gene, J gene, CDR3 protein.

TRBV28,TRBJ2-1,ASPPEGTSGSNEQF
TRBV28,TRBJ2-7,ASSPRTGAISYEQY
TRBV27,TRBJ1-2,ASTAGESMGYT
TRBV6-5,TRBJ2-6,ASSYWGQAGANVLT
TRBV18,TRBJ2-1,ASSPKTSGTYNEQF
TRBV6-5,TRBJ1-1,ASSYAGYTEAF
TRBV24-1,TRBJ1-1,ATMRNTEAF
TRBV6-1,TRBJ1-1,ASSETQGAHTEAF
TRBV6-6,TRBJ1-1,ASRSGQNTEAF
TRBV5-1,TRBJ2-1,ASSPPLAGGAGDEQF
TRBV5-1,TRBJ1-1,ASSLGGDRTEAF
TRBV27,TRBJ1-4,ASSIGGAGEKLF
TRBV9,TRBJ2-3,ASTSGGALDHTDTQY
TRBV20-1,TRBJ2-3,SEMRADTQY
TRBV15,TRBJ2-7,ATSRTGGAGYEQY
TRBV2,TRBJ2-5,ASSVWRGATSNQETQY
TRBV13,TRBJ2-1,ASSPRTGGRNEQF
TRBV3-1/TRBV3-2,TRBJ2-5,ASSPQGWRETQY
TRBV6-5,TRBJ2-7,AITGTSGGAYEQY
TRBV5-4,TRBJ2-7,ASSPGLYEQY
TRBV5-1,TRBJ2-1,ASSLRLAGDPNEQF
TRBV4-1,TRBJ1-3,ASSLTARTGNTIY
TRBV12-3/TRBV12-4,TRBJ2-1,ASSGQGIEQF
TRBV5-6,TRBJ2-1,ASSFYSKTSGRGYNEQF
TRBV6-5,TRBJ2-1,ASSNTAYNEQF
TRBV5-4,TRBJ1-4,ASSRDSPNEKLF
TRBV28,TRBJ1-4,ASSLGSTNEKLF
TRBV4-3,TRBJ2-7,ASSLGGEAASYEQY
TRBV29-1,TRBJ1-2,SVKVRQGNYGYT
TRBV11-2,TRBJ1-5,ASSLALRQPQH
TRBV30,TRBJ2-1,AWSHSYNEQF
TRBV6-4,TRBJ1-2,ASSDGTAGGYT
TRBV19,TRBJ1-5,ASSPGHYLYQPQH
TRBV5-1,TRBJ1-1,ASSLGQARNTEAF
TRBV6-2/TRBV6-3,TRBJ1-6,ASSYRQGYNNSPLH
TRBV4-2,TRBJ2-2,ASSRTGGTGELF
TRBV5-6,TRBJ2-6,ASSTGDGANVLT
TRBV28,TRBJ2-7,ASSAGTGAYEQY
TRBV25-1,TRBJ1-4,ASSGHYPNEKLF
TRBV4-3,TRBJ2-7,ASSLAGTGAYEQY
TRBV18,TRBJ2-1,ASSPPGGAYNEQF
TRBV5-4,TRBJ2-6,ASSLGSSGANVLT
TRBV7-9,TRBJ2-7,ASSLSLSPYEQY
TRBV7-2,TRBJ2-3,ASSSDRAIKSTQY
TRBV9,TRBJ1-1,ASSALQGATEAF
TRBV9,TRBJ2-7,ASSVSSGGGGEQY